Each of the 10 T cell receptor beta chains below was sequenced from the same sample in a study of technical replicates of blood from several donors. The assay was immunoSEQ multiplex PCR, and TCRdb's table has in-frame clones only and misses some. The table has 55,000 to 75,000 clones, over 85% seen once. Sequencing input: PBMCs. The receptor source for this set is a human donor in good health. Some clones in this sample may be carry-over from other donors' samples.

V gene TRBV18 combines with J gene TRBJ1-1; TRBD1 matches at 9 bases. Trimming took 0 bases from V and 0 from J; bases not matched to a gene: 5. Germline lookup yields CDR1 KGHSH and CDR2 LQKENI. The CDR3 extends over 17 amino acids. This CDR3 reads CASSPPRTGDLNTEAFF. The CDR3 bases are TGTGCCAGCTCACCACCCCGGACAGGGGACTTGAACACTGAAGCTTTCTTT.

This rearrangement joins TRBV5-8 to TRBJ2-7, with 7 bases fitting TRBD2. Germline V CDR1 and CDR2: SGHTS, YDEGEE. The CDR3 is made up of 14 amino acids. The J segment lost 5 bases and the V segment lost 4 bases, leaving 9 bases of the junction unmatched. CDR3: CASSIGTINDEQYF. The CDR3 DNA is TGTGCCAGCAGCATCGGGACTATTAACGACGAGCAGTACTTC.

The rearrangement uses TRBV18 and TRBJ1-1; D perhaps matches TRBD1 (5 bases). Germline assignment: CDR1 KGHSH and CDR2 LQKENI. The V and J ends lost 3 bases and 4 bases respectively, with 21 bases between them. The length of the CDR3 is 17 residues. The DNA of the CDR3 is TGTGCCAGCTCACCCCGGGACTCCCAAAAAGGTGGCACTGAAGCTTTCTTT. Translation gives CASSPRDSQKGGTEAFF.

The CDR3 nucleotides read TGTGCCAGCAGCTTGTGGGACAGGGGAACGGAGACCCAGTACTTC. Translating it yields CASSLWDRGTETQYF. V is TRBV5-8 and J is TRBJ2-5; 10 nucleotides agree with TRBD1. The junction had 5 bases not matched to a gene; V was cut back by 1 base and J by 5 bases. The V gene's germline CDR1 is SGHTS and CDR2 YDEGEE. This CDR3 is built from 15 residues.

The rearrangement links TRBV18 to TRBJ2-1; the D gene is possibly TRBD2 (6 bases). Trimming cost V 3 bases and J 8 bases, with 14 bases left between them. From germline, CDR1 is KGHSH and CDR2 LQKENI. There are 14 residues in the CDR3. DNA for the CDR3: TGTGCCAGCTCACCTATGGTCAGGGAGGATGAGCAGTTCTTC. Its protein product is CASSPMVREDEQFF.

The V gene is TRBV4-2, the J gene TRBJ1-5, with TRBD1 matching 10 bases. V shed 4 bases, J shed 6 bases, and the junction held 3 bases outside the gene matches. CDR1 is LGHNA, CDR2 YNFKEQ, per germline. The CDR3 length is 14 residues. CDR3 region: CASSPGTGAQPQHF. The CDR3 bases are TGTGCCAGCAGCCCAGGGACAGGGGCTCAGCCCCAGCATTTT.

The rearrangement uses TRBV11-2 and TRBJ2-7, with a weak D call TRBD1 (6 bases). This CDR3 has 15 residues. V lost 3 bases, J lost 0 bases, and 12 bases lay in between. Germline V gene lookup returns CDR1 SGHAT and CDR2 FQNNGV. CDR3 amino acids: CASSLGASSSYEQYF. CDR3 DNA sequence: TGTGCCAGCAGCTTGGGGGCTAGCAGCTCCTACGAGCAGTACTTC.

The CDR3 coding sequence is TGCGCCAGCAGCCAAGTTTTGACTAGCAGAAATGAGCAGTTCTTC. It is translated as CASSQVLTSRNEQFF. The chain has TRBV4-1 and TRBJ2-1; TRBD2 matches at 7 bases. The CDR3 is 15 amino acids. Germline V CDR1 and CDR2: MGHRA, YSYEKL. V lost 1 base to trimming and J lost 7 bases; unmatched junction nucleotides: 7.

The chain is built from TRBV10-3 and TRBJ2-2, with a possible D match to TRBD2 (7 bases). The CDR3 totals 17 residues. Germline CDR1 is ENHRY and CDR2 is SYGVKD. The V end lost 7 bases, the J end lost 4 bases, and 22 bases lay between the germline ends. CDR3 loop: CAIKTVGGAFGTGELFF. The CDR3 DNA sequence: TGTGCCATCAAGACCGTAGGGGGGGCCTTCGGCACCGGGGAGCTGTTTTTT.

This chain joins TRBV7-8 and TRBJ2-7; maybe TRBD2 (5 bases). This CDR3 has 16 residues. Germline lookup yields CDR1 SGHVS and CDR2 FQNEAQ. With 3 bases removed from V and 1 base from J, the gap between germline ends came to 16 bases. The chain's CDR3 is CASSLEIQRSSYEQYF. The CDR3 region has the DNA TGTGCCAGCAGCTTGGAAATCCAGCGGAGTTCCTACGAGCAGTACTTC.